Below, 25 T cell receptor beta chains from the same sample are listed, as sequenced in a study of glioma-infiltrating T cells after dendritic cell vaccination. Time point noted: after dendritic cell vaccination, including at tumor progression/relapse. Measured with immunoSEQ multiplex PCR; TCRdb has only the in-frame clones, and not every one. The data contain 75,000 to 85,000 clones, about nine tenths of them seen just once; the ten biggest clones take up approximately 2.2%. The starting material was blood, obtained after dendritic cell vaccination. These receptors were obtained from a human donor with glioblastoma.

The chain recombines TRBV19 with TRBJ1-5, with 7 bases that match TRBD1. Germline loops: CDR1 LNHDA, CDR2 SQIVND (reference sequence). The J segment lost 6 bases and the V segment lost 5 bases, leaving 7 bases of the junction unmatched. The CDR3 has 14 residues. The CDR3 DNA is TGTGCCAGTAGTCATCGACAGGGTAGTCAGCCCCAGCATTTT. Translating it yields CASSHRQGSQPQHF.

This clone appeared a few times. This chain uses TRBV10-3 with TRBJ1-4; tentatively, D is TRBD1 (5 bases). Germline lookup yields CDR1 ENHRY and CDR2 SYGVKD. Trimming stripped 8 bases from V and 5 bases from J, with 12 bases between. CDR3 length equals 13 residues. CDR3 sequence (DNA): TGTGCCATCGGGGGGGGGAACAATGAAAAACTGTTTTTT. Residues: CAIGGGNNEKLFF.

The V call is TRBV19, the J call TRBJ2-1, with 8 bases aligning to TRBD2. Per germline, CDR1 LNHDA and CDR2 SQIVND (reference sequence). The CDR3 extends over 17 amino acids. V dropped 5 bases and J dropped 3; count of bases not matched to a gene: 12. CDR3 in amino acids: CASSVGPGGGVYNEQFF. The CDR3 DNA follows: TGTGCCAGTAGTGTAGGCCCGGGGGGGGGCGTCTACAATGAGCAGTTCTTC. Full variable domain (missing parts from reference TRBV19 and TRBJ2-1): DGGITQSPKYLFRKEGQNVTLSCEQNLNHDAMYWYRQDPGQGLRLIYYSQIVNDFQKGDIAEGYSVSREKKESFPLTVTSAQKNPTAFYLCASSVGPGGGVYNEQFFGPGTRLTVL.

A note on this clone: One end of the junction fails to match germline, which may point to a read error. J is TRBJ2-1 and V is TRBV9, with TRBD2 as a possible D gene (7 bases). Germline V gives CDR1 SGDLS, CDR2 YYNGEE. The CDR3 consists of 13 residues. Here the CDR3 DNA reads TGTGCCAGCAGCGTAGTTGGGGGGGGGCCCGTCCTCTTC. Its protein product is CASSVVGGGPVLF.

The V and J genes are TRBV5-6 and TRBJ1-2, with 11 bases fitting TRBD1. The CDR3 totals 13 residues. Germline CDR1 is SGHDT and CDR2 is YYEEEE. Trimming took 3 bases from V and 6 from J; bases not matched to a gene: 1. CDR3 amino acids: CASSWDRGNGYTF. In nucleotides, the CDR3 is TGTGCCAGCAGCTGGGACAGGGGGAATGGCTACACCTTC.

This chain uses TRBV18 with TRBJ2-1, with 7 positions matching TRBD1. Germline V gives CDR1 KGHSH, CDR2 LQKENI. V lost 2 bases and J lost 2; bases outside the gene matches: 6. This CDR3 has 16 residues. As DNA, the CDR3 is TGTGCCAGCTCACCAATAGTACAGGGGCCCTACAATGAGCAGTTCTTC. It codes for CASSPIVQGPYNEQFF.

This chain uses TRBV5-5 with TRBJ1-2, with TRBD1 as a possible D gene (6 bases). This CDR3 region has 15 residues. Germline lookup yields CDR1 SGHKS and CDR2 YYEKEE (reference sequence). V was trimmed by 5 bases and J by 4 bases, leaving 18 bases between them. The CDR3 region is CASSRGQIDSYGYTF. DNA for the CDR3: TGTGCCAGCAGTCGAGGACAGATTGATAGCTATGGCTACACCTTC.

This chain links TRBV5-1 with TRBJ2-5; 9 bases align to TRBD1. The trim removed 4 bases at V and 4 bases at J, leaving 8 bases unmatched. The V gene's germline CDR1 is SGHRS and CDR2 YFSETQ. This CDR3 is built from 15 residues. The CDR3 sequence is CASSLGTGTGETQYF. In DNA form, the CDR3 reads TGCGCCAGCAGCCTAGGGACAGGGACGGGAGAGACCCAGTACTTC.

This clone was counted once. The chain's CDR3 is CASSGQAHYGYTF. CDR3 bases: TGTGCCAGCAGTGGGCAGGCCCACTATGGCTACACCTTC. The chain links TRBV2 to TRBJ1-2; D remains unclear. Germline assignment: CDR1 SNHLY and CDR2 FYNNEI. V was pared by 4 bases and J by 3 bases, with 9 bases between. The CDR3 length is 13 residues.

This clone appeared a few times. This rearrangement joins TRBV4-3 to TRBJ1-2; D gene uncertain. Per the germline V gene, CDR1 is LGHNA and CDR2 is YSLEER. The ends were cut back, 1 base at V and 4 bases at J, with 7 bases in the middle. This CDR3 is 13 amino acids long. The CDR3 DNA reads TGCGCCAGCAGCCAAGGTGAGGGCTATGGCTACACCTTC. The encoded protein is CASSQGEGYGYTF.

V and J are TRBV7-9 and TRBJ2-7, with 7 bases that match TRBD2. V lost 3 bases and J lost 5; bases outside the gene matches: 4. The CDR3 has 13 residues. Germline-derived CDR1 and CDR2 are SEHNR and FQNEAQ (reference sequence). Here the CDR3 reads CASSLGGSDEQYF. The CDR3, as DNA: TGTGCCAGCAGCTTGGGGGGGTCCGACGAGCAGTACTTC.

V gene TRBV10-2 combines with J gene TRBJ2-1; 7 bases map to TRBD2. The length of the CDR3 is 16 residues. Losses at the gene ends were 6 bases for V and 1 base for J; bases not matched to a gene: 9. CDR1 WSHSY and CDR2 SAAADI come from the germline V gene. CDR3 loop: CASRGGSSESYNEQFF. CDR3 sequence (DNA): TGCGCCAGCAGGGGGGGGTCTTCCGAATCCTACAATGAGCAGTTCTTC.

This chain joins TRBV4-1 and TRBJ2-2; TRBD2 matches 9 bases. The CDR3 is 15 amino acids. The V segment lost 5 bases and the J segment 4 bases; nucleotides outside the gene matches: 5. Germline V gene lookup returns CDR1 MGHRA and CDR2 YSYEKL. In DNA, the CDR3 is TGCGCCAGCAGCTACGCGGGGGGGCCCACCGGGGAGCTGTTTTTT. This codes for CASSYAGGPTGELFF.

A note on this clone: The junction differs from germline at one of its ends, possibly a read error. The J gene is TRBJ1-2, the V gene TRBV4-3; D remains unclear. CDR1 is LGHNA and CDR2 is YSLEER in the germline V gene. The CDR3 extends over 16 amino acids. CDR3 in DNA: TGCGCCAACAGCCCGACGTTATCAGGAGGAACGGTCGGCTACACCTTC. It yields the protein CANSPTLSGGTVGYTF.

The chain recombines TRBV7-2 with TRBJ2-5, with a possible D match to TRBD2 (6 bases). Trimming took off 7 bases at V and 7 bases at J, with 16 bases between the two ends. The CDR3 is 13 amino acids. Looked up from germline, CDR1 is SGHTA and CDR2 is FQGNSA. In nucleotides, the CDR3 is TGTGCCAGCACTTTATTTGGGGGAGGGACCCAGTACTTC. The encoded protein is CASTLFGGGTQYF. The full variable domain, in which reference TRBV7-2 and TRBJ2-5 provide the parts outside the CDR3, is GAGVSQSPSNKVTEKGKDVELRCDPISGHTALYWYRQSLGQGLEFLIYFQGNSAPDKSGLPSDRFSAERTGGSVSTLTIQRTQQEDSAVYLCASTLFGGGTQYFGPGTRLLVL.

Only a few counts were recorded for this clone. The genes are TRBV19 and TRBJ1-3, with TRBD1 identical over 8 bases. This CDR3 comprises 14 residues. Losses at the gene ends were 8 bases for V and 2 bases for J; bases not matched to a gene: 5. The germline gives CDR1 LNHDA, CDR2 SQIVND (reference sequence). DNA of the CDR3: TGTGCCAGTCAGGACAGGGCGACTGGAAACACCATATATTTT. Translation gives CASQDRATGNTIYF.

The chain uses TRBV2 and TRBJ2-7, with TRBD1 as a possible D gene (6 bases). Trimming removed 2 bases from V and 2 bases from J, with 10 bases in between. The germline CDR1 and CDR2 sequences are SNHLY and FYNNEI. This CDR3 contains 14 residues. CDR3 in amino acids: CASSERQAPYEQYF. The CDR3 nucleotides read TGTGCCAGCAGTGAAAGACAGGCACCCTACGAGCAGTACTTC. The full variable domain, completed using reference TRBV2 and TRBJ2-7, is EPEVTQTPSHQVTQMGQEVILRCVPISNHLYFYWYRQILGQKVEFLVSFYNNEISEKSEIFDDQFSVERPDGSNFTLKIRSTKLEDSAMYFCASSERQAPYEQYFGPGTRLTVT.

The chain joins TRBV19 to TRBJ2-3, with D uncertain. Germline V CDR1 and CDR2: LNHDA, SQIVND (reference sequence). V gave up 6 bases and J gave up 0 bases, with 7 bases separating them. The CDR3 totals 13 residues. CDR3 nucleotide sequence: TGTGCCAGTAGGGTACTTAGCACAGATACGCAGTATTTT. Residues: CASRVLSTDTQYF.

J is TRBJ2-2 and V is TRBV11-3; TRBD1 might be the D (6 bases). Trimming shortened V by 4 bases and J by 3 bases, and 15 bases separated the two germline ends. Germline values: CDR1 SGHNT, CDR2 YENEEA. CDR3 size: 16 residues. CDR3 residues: CASSSTGPPDTGELFF. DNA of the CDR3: TGTGCCAGCAGCTCCACAGGGCCCCCCGACACCGGGGAGCTGTTTTTT.

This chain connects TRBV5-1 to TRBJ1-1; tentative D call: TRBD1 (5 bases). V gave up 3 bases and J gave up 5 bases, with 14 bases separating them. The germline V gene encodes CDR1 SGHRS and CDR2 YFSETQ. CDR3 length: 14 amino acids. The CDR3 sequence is CASSWEGIRTEAFF. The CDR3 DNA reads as TGCGCCAGCAGCTGGGAGGGGATTCGGACTGAAGCTTTCTTT.

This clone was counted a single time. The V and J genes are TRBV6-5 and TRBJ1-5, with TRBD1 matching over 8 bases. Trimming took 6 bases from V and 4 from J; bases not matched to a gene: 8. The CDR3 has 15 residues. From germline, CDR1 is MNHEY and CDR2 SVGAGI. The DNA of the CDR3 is TGTGCCAGCAGCCCCGCTCAGGGGGCGAATCAGCCCCAGCATTTT. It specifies CASSPAQGANQPQHF.

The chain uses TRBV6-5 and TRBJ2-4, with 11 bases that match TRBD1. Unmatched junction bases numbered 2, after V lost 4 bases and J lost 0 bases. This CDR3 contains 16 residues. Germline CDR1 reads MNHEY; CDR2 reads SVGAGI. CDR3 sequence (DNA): TGTGCCAGCAGTTTGGACAGGGGGCTAGCCAAAAACATTCAGTACTTC. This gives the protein CASSLDRGLAKNIQYF.

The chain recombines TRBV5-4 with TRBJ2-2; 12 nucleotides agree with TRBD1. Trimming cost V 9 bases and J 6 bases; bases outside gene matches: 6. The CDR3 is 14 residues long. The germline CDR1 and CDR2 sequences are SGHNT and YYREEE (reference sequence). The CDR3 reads CATRGTGGAGELFF. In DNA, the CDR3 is TGTGCCACCAGAGGGACAGGGGGCGCCGGGGAGCTGTTTTTT.

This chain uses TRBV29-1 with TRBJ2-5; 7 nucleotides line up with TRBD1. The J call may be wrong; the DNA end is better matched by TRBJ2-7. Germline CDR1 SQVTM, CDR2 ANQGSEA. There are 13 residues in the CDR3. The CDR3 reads CSVQQGFSYEQYF. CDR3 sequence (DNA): TGCAGCGTCCAACAGGGGTTCTCCTACGAGCAGTACTTC.

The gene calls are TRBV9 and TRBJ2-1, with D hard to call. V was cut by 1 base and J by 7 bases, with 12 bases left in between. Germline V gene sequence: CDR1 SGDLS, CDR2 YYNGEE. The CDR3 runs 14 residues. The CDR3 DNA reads TGTGCCAGCAGCGTAATGGGCAGTATTAATGAGCAGTTCTTC. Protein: CASSVMGSINEQFF.